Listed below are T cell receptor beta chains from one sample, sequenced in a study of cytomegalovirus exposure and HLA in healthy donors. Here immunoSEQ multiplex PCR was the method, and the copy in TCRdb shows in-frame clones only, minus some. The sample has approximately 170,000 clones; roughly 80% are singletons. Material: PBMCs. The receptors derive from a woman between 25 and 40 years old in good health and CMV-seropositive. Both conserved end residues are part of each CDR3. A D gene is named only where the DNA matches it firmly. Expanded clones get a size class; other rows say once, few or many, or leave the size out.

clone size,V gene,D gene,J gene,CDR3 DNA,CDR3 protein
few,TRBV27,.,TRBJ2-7,TGTGCCAGCAGTCAGGGCGGCTCCTACGAGCAGTACTTC,CASSQGGSYEQYF
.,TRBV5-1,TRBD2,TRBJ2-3,TGCGCCAGCAGCTTGGGACTAGCGGTTAGCACAGATACGCAGTATTTT,CASSLGLAVSTDTQYF
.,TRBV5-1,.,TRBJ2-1,TGCGCCAGCAGCTTTGGTAGCGGCAATGAGCAGTTCTTC,CASSFGSGNEQFF
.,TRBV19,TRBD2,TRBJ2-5,TGTGCCAGTAGTATAGGGACTAGCGGGGGGGAGACCCAGTACTTC,CASSIGTSGGETQYF
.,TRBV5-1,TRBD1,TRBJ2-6,TGCGCCAGCAGCTCATGGACAGGGGACTCTGGGGCCAACGTCCTGACTTTC,CASSSWTGDSGANVLTF
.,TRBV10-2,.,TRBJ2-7,TGCGCCAGCAGTGGGGGGCCCCGGCACCCATCCTACGAGCAGTACTTC,CASSGGPRHPSYEQYF
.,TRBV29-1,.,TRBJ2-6,TGCAGCGTCCTACCCATCTCTGGGGCCAACGTCCTGACTTTC,CSVLPISGANVLTF
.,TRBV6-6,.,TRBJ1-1,TGTGCCAGCAGGGGAAGGGGGAACACTGAAGCTTTCTTT,CASRGRGNTEAFF
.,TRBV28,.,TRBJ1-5,TGTGCCAGCAGTTTGCCGGGTCTTAATCAGCCCCAGCATTTT,CASSLPGLNQPQHF
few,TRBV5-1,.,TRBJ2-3,TGCGCCAGCAGGCGGGACGCCTCTAGCACAGATACGCAGTATTTT,CASRRDASSTDTQYF
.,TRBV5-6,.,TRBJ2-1,TGTGCCAGCACCCGGGACATGGTCAGTGAGCAGTTCTTC,CASTRDMVSEQFF
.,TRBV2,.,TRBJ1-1,TGTGCCAGCAGTGTTCAGGAAATGAACACTGAAGCTTTCTTT,CASSVQEMNTEAFF
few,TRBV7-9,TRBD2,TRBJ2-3,TGTGCCAGCGGGGCGGGGGTCGGGAAAGATACGCAGTATTTT,CASGAGVGKDTQYF
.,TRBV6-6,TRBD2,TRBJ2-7,TGTGCCAGCAGTCGGGGCGGGAGCTCCTACGAGCAGTACTTC,CASSRGGSSYEQYF
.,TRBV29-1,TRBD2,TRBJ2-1,TGCAGCGTTGACAGGCGGACGGGAGGAAGTAATGAGCAGTTCTTC,CSVDRRTGGSNEQFF
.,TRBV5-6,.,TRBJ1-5,TGTGCCAGCAGCTTGCGAGGGTCGCGCCAGCCCCAGCATTTT,CASSLRGSRQPQHF
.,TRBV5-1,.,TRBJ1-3,TGCGCCAGCAGCTTCGGGAACTACTCTGGAAACACCATATATTTT,CASSFGNYSGNTIYF
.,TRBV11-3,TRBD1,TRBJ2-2,TGTGCCAGCAGCTTAGATGAAAGATGGGGACAGGTCAACTCCGGGGAGCTGTTTTTT,CASSLDERWGQVNSGELFF
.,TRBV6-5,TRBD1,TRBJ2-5,TGTGCCAGCTCACAGGGGGCCATCCAAGAGACCCAGTACTTC,CASSQGAIQETQYF
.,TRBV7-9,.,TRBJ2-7,TGTGCCAGCAGTTCTGACAGAACCTACGAGCAGTACTTC,CASSSDRTYEQYF
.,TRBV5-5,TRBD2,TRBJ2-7,TGTGCCAGCAGCTTGACAATGGGAGGGTCCCACGAGCAGTACTTC,CASSLTMGGSHEQYF
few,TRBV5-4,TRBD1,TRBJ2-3,TGTGCCAGCAGCGTAACGGACAGGGCAGATACGCAGTATTTT,CASSVTDRADTQYF